This T cell receptor beta chain was documented in a study of naive and memory T cell subsets. Cells stained for CD3, CD4, CD8, CD45RA and CD27 were sorted into four subsets. Note on this clonotype: The antigen is unknown.

Points from the study as a whole: Over 90% of naive TCR sequences appeared only once, unlike memory subsets. Between naive and memory subsets, TCR abundance power law exponents differed. Possibly reflecting memory cells re-expressing CD45RA, a few larger clonotypes occurred in naive repertoires, especially CD8. From naive to CM, EM and EMRA, diversity decreased and Gini increased.

An equimolar mix of two oligonucleotides served as the beta constant-region primer for TRBC1 and TRBC2. Ligated cDNA was amplified by four rounds of PCR with nested alpha and beta constant-region primers and SP2. TCRdb reprocessed the UMI-ligation and nested PCR reads with MiXCR, giving one entry per CDR3 protein. The sample consists of more than 120,000 distinct CDR3 sequences, about a fifth of them appearing once. Sequenced: naive CD8+ T cells from blood. The sequence was collected from a human donor in good health.

CDR3 DNA sequence: TGCGCCAGCAGCGGGGACAGGGGTAACGCGAACACCGGGGAGCTGTTTTTT. This sequence encodes CASSGDRGNANTGELFF. The V gene is TRBV5-1, the J gene TRBJ2-2, with 10 bases matching TRBD1. The J segment lost 0 bases and the V segment lost 4 bases, leaving 6 bases of the junction unmatched. The CDR3 contains 17 residues. From germline, CDR1 is SGHRS and CDR2 YFSETQ. Full variable domain (rest looked up from reference TRBV5-1 and TRBJ2-2): KAGVTQTPRYLIKTRGQQVTLSCSPISGHRSVSWYQQTPGQGLQFLFEYFSETQRNKGNFPGRFSGRQFSNSRSEMNVSTLELGDSALYLCASSGDRGNANTGELFFGEGSRLTVL.